This T cell receptor (beta chain) was recorded in a study of CD8 T cells in ankylosing spondylitis. Study-wide findings and caveats: Clones linked to disease were reported to show significant enrichment in matched ankylosing spondylitis synovial fluid. A number of the motif variants had already been described in reactive arthritis synovial fluid and blood. A TCR beta motif of several highly homologous variants seemed to mark ankylosing spondylitis blood.

Scientists made TCR beta libraries using quantitative 5'-RACE with molecular barcodes. TCRdb re-analysed the 5' RACE reads in MiXCR, keeping a single row per CDR3 protein. There are 350,000 to 400,000 distinct CDR3 sequences in the sample; approximately 22% occur only once, and around 13% lies in the top ten. This clonotype was counted many times. Its target is not known. The clonotype comes from a male donor with ankylosing spondylitis or in good health (not recorded which). Sequenced: blood, either unsorted or a sorted T cell fraction (not recorded which).

The CDR3 loop reads CSVEGTGAYEQYF. As DNA, the CDR3 is TGCAGCGTTGAAGGGACAGGGGCTTACGAGCAGTACTTC. The chain carries TRBV29-1 and TRBJ2-7, with TRBD1 matching 9 bases. Losses at the gene ends were 1 base for V and 4 bases for J; bases not matched to a gene: 2. Germline-derived CDR1 and CDR2 are SQVTM and ANQGSEA. The CDR3 consists of 13 residues.